The rows below give T cell receptor beta chains drawn from one sample of a study of blood T cells in healthy people across ages. TCRdb processed the 5' RACE reads anew with MiXCR; each CDR3 protein has one entry. This sample has some 890,000 distinct CDR3 sequences; just under 30% occur once, and the top ten carry 10%. The same data also contributed to another study, on T cells of mothers and their children.

The specimen sequenced was blood. Source of these receptors: a woman in her thirties or forties in good health. Both conserved end residues are part of each CDR3. Fields, in order: J gene, V gene, D gene, clone size, CDR3 protein, CDR3 DNA. D genes are given only for firm matches. Some rows have no size entry. The others give once, few or many, or a class for an expanded clone.

TRBJ2-2 | TRBV7-9 | - | few | CASSFTGGAGELFF | TGTGCCAGCAGCTTTACCGGGGGAGCCGGGGAGCTGTTTTTT
TRBJ1-1 | TRBV20-1 | - | - | CSARVVGRPMNTEAFF | TGCAGTGCTAGAGTCGTTGGGAGGCCCATGAACACTGAAGCTTTCTTT
TRBJ2-6 | TRBV7-2 | TRBD2 | once | CASSSGLAGVQRANVLTF | TGTGCCAGCAGCTCGGGACTAGCGGGGGTCCAGCGGGCCAACGTCCTGACTTTC
TRBJ1-1 | TRBV13 | - | - | CASSLVLGVFTGGDTEAFF | TGTGCCAGCAGCTTAGTATTAGGGGTTTTTACTGGGGGGGACACTGAAGCTTTCTTT
TRBJ1-4 | TRBV5-1 | TRBD1 | few | CASREGQPNEKLFF | TGCGCCAGCAGGGAGGGACAGCCTAATGAAAAACTGTTTTTT
TRBJ2-7 | TRBV4-3 | - | - | CAGSQAGRGVYEQYF | TGCGCCGGCAGCCAAGCCGGCAGGGGTGTCTACGAGCAGTACTTC
TRBJ1-2 | TRBV2 | - | - | CASRLTGTEDYGYTF | TGTGCCAGCAGGCTTACAGGGACCGAGGACTATGGCTACACCTTC
TRBJ2-2 | TRBV5-6 | - | many | CASSLGGSNTGELFF | TGTGCCAGCAGCTTAGGGGGGTCGAACACCGGGGAGCTGTTTTTT
TRBJ2-6 | TRBV15 | - | many | CATSRENPGRGDVLTF | TGTGCCACCAGCAGAGAGAACCCCGGAAGGGGCGACGTCCTGACTTTC
TRBJ2-3 | TRBV4-2 | TRBD2 | - | CASSQGKLAGPDTQYF | TGTGCCAGCAGCCAAGGGAAACTAGCGGGCCCAGATACGCAGTATTTT
TRBJ2-2 | TRBV5-1 | TRBD2 | - | CASTTGTRVTGELFF | TGCGCCAGCACCACCGGGACTAGAGTTACCGGGGAGCTGTTTTTT
TRBJ2-7 | TRBV5-1 | - | - | CASKGILSSYEQYF | TGCGCCAGCAAGGGGATCTTGAGTTCCTACGAGCAGTACTTC
TRBJ1-2 | TRBV12-3/TRBV12-4 | - | few | CASSLAKTDSRGYTF | TGTGCCAGCAGTTTAGCTAAAACCGACAGCAGAGGCTACACCTTC
TRBJ1-3 | TRBV5-1 | TRBD1 | few | CASSPIGTGGNTIYF | TGCGCCAGCAGCCCAATCGGGACAGGGGGAAACACCATATATTTT
TRBJ2-3 | TRBV5-1 | TRBD2 | few | CASSTQTSGGTDTQYF | TGCGCCAGCAGCACACAGACTAGCGGGGGGACAGATACGCAGTATTTT
TRBJ2-1 | TRBV6-4 | - | - | CVIRYEQFF | TGTGTCATCAGATACGAGCAGTTCTTC
TRBJ1-1 | TRBV28 | - | once | CASSSTSYTENF | TGTGCCAGCAGTTCGACATCCTATACCGAGAACTTT
TRBJ1-1 | TRBV20-1 | - | few | CSARDTGAFF | TGCAGTGCTAGAGATACTGGAGCTTTCTTT
TRBJ1-2 | TRBV24-1 | - | - | CATSDNTLAPLYGYTF | TGTGCCACCAGTGATAATACGTTGGCCCCACTCTATGGCTACACCTTC
TRBJ1-2 | TRBV5-1 | TRBD1 | - | CASSQQGQAIYGYTF | TGCGCCAGCAGCCAGCAGGGACAGGCGATTTATGGCTACACCTTC
TRBJ1-2 | TRBV12-3/TRBV12-4 | - | few | CASSPPGLGYTF | TGTGCCAGCAGCCCACCAGGGCTAGGCTACACCTTC
TRBJ2-5 | TRBV5-1 | - | many | CASSFQGVQETQYF | TGCGCCAGCAGCTTTCAGGGAGTCCAAGAGACCCAGTACTTC
TRBJ2-4 | TRBV24-1 | - | many | CATSDLTENIQYF | TGTGCCACCAGTGATTTGACTGAAAACATTCAGTACTTC
TRBJ2-3 | TRBV7-6 | TRBD1 | once | CAGSPQLGQATDTQYF | TGTGCCGGCAGCCCGCAGTTAGGACAGGCCACAGATACGCAGTATTTT
TRBJ2-5 | TRBV20-1 | TRBD1 | few | CSARSADRGYQETQYF | TGCAGTGCTAGATCGGCGGACAGGGGGTACCAAGAGACCCAGTACTTC
TRBJ2-2 | TRBV12-3/TRBV12-4 | TRBD2 | few | CASSLGGGAAGELFF | TGTGCCAGCAGTTTAGGCGGGGGGGCGGCCGGGGAGCTGTTTTTT
TRBJ2-6 | TRBV25-1 | TRBD1 | - | CASSDRDRGSGANVLTF | TGTGCCAGCAGTGACCGAGACAGGGGTTCTGGGGCCAACGTCCTGACTTTC
TRBJ1-2 | TRBV15 | - | few | CATSRDILGNDGYTF | TGTGCCACCAGCAGAGATATCTTGGGGAACGATGGCTACACCTTC
TRBJ2-7 | TRBV10-3 | - | few | CAISESSPPNEQYF | TGTGCCATCAGTGAGTCGAGTCCTCCTAACGAGCAGTACTTC